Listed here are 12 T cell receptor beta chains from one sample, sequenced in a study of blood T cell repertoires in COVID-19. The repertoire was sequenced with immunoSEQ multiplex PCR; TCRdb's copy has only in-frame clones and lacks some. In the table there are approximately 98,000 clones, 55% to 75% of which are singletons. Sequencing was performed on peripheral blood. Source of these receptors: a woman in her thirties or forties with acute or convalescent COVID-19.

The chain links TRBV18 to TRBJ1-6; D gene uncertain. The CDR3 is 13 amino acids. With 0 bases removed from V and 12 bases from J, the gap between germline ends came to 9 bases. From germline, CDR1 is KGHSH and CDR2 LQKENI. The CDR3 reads CASSPPQMGPLHF. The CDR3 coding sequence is TGTGCCAGCTCACCACCACAGATGGGACCCCTCCACTTT.

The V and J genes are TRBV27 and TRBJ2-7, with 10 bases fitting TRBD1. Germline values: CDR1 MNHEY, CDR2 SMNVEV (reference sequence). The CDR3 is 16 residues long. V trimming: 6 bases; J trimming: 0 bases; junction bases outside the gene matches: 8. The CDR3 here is CASSPRTGGGSYEQYF. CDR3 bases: TGTGCCAGCAGCCCTCGGACAGGGGGGGGCTCCTACGAGCAGTACTTC.

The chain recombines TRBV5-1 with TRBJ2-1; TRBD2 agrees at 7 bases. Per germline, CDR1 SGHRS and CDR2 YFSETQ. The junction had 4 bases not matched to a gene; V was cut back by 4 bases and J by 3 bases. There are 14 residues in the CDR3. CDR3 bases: TGCGCCAGCAGCGATCCGGGGGGCTACAATGAGCAGTTCTTC. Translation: CASSDPGGYNEQFF.

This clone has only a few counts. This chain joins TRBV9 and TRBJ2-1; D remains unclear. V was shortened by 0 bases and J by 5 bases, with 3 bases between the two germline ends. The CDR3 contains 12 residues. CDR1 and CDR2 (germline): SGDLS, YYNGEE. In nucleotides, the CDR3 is TGTGCCAGCAGCGTAGCAAACAATGAGCAGTTCTTC. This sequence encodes CASSVANNEQFF.

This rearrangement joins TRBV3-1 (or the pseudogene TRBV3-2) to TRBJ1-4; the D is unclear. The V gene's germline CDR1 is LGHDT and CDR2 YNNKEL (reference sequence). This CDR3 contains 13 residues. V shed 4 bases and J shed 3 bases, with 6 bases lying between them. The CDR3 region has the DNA TGTGCCAGCAGCCTCGGTGCTAATGAAAAACTGTTTTTT. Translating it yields CASSLGANEKLFF.

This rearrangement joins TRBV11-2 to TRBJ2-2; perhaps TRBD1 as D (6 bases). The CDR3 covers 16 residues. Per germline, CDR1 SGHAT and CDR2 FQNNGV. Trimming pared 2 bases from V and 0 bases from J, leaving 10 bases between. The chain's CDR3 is CASSLFGQSNTGELFF. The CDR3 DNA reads TGTGCCAGCAGCTTATTTGGACAGTCGAACACCGGGGAGCTGTTTTTT.

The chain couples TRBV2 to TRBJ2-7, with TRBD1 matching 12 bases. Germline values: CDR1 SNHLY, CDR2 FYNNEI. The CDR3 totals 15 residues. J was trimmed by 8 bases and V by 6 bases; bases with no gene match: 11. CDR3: CASSPDGDRGQKQYF. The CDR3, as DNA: TGTGCCAGCAGCCCTGATGGGGACAGGGGGCAAAAGCAGTACTTC.

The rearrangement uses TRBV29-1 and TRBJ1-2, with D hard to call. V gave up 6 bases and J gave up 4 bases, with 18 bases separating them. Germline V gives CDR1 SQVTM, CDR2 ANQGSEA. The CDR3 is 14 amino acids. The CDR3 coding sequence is TGCAGCGTCGCCCCCGACTACTTCAGCTATGGCTACACCTTC. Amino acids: CSVAPDYFSYGYTF.

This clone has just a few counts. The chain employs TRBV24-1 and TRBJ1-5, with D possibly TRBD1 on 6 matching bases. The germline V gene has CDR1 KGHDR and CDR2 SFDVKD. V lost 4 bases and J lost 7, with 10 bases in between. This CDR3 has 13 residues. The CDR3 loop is CATSETGRQPQHF. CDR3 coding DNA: TGTGCCACCAGTGAAACAGGGCGACAGCCCCAGCATTTT.

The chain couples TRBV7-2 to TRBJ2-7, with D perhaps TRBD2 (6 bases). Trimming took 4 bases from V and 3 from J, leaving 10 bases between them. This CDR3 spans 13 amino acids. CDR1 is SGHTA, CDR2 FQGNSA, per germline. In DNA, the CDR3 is TGTGCCAGCAGCTGGGGGGTTATCTACGAGCAGTACTTC. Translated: CASSWGVIYEQYF.

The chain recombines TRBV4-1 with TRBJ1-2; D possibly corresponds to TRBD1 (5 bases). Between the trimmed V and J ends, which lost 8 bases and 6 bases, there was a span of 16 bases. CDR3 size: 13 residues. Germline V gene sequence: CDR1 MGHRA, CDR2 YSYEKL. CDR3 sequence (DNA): TGCGCCAGCCGGGGGACCCCCGGCGATGGCTACACCTTC. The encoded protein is CASRGTPGDGYTF.

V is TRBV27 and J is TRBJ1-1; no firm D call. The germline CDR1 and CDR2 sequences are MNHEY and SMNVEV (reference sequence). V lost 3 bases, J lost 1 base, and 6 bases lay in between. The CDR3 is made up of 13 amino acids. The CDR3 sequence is CASSFRENTEAFF. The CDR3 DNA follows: TGTGCCAGCAGTTTCCGAGAGAACACTGAAGCTTTCTTT.